This T cell receptor (beta chain) is drawn from a study of CD8 T cells in Susac syndrome (dated by TCRdb to the late 2010s). Looking at the study overall: Among the sequenced Susac syndrome patients, six had clinically active disease and about eight were in clinical remission. Susac syndrome patients were therapy-naive, on corticosteroids (some also receiving IVIg), or on IVIg alone at blood withdrawal. Repertoire sequencing was used to test whether CD8+ T cell activation and differentiation in Susac syndrome was antigen driven.

A word on this clonotype: Its antigen target is currently unknown. Base quality data are lacking; no much larger clone is found one base away.

RNA was extracted with the RNeasy kit and roughly 0.45 to 1 ug was reverse transcribed using random hexamers. The immunoSEQ multiplex PCR assay, which covers 54 Vbeta and 13 Jbeta segments, was used to amplify TCR beta CDR3 regions. PCR amplification bias was corrected using a synthetic template baseline for primer optimization and computational correction. The original methods were these. Only productive sequences were kept, with reads annotated to V, D and J genes according to IMGT and analyzed in immunoSEQ Analyzer. Clonality was computed as one minus Shannon entropy normalized by log2 of the number of productive unique sequences. For each patient and control, public and private clones were evaluated within the 100 most prevalent clones. Clones were defined as Susac-specific if absent from the healthy and MS cohorts, from approximately 1,100 published viral clones and from other ImmuneACCESS disease sequences. The public reads were quality trimmed at Q25 with fastp and then assembled into clones with MiXCR by TCRdb, keeping productive beta chains. All rows with the same CDR3 protein become a single entry with the most common DNA and genes. None of the V and J calls come from the authors' own analysis; TCRdb made them. The table for this sample lists roughly 180,000 distinct CDR3 sequences; around 94% of them were counted only once. The ten largest clones take up around 0.1% of the sample.

Results the study describes overall, beyond this receptor: The CD4+ T cell repertoire of patients with Susac syndrome showed no detectable clonal expansion. The number of individuals in the TCR sequencing and HLA analysis was recognized as being relatively small.

Unmatched junction bases come to 5, with V trimmed by 4 bases and J by 4 bases. The CDR3 spans 13 residues, from the cysteine through the phenylalanine. CDR3 DNA is the only sequence kept; it has 39 bases, read in frame from the first base. The germline V gene yields SQVTM for CDR1 and ANQGSEA for CDR2. High-throughput TCR beta sequencing profiled peripheral blood CD8+ and CD4+ T cells from healthy donors, Susac syndrome patients and multiple sclerosis patients. The Susac syndrome patients fulfilled recently defined diagnostic criteria for either definite or probable disease. Bulk CD8+ and CD4+ T cells were purified magnetically by negative isolation, whereas CD8+ TEMRA cells were enriched by FACS. Blood was drawn into EDTA tubes, processed within 24 hours, and PBMCs were isolated by density gradient centrifugation. PBMCs intended for TCR sequencing were cryopreserved in liquid nitrogen and were subsequently thawed in a 37 degrees C water bath. Purity of sorted or isolated CD4+, CD8+ and CD8+ TEMRA cells was at least 90%.

Rearrangement joined TRBV29-1 to TRBJ1-2, and 8 junctional nucleotides match TRBD1. Sequenced material: CD4+ T cells from PBMCs. This receptor was obtained from a human donor with Susac syndrome. The nucleotides are TGCAGCGTTGTATCAGGGGGCGGCTATGGCTACACCTTC. Its translation is CSVVSGGGYGYTF.